These 18 T cell receptor beta chains originate from one sample sequenced in a study of identifying expanded T cells in peripheral blood. Clones were sequenced by immunoSEQ multiplex PCR, and TCRdb holds only the in-frame ones, with some missing. The sample consists of some 95,000 clones, 75% to 90% of them appearing once. The sequenced sample consisted of blood. The receptors derive from a person between 18 and 69 years old in good health.

V is TRBV29-1 and J is TRBJ1-2, with a weak D call TRBD1 (6 bases). This CDR3 contains 11 residues. The V end lost 7 bases, the J end lost 8 bases, and 14 bases lay between the germline ends. Germline CDR1 SQVTM, CDR2 ANQGSEA. The CDR3 reads CSGTERGGYTF. The CDR3 bases are TGCAGCGGGACCGAGAGGGGGGGCTACACCTTC.

The V gene is TRBV7-6, the J gene TRBJ2-7, with D perhaps TRBD2 (6 bases). This CDR3 region has 14 residues. V was cut by 8 bases and J by 4 bases, with 18 bases left in between. In germline, CDR1 is SGHVS, CDR2 FNYEAQ. CDR3 residues: CASSSGDSGYEQYF. For the CDR3, the DNA is TGTGCCAGCTCCTCGGGGGATAGTGGGTACGAGCAGTACTTC.

This sequence joins TRBV5-6 and TRBJ2-7; D may be TRBD2 (5 bases). This CDR3 has 18 amino acids. The germline gives CDR1 SGHDT, CDR2 YYEEEE. With 4 bases removed from V and 3 bases from J, the gap between germline ends came to 26 bases. Here the CDR3 reads CASSRRHSWASSNYEQYF. CDR3 coding DNA: TGTGCCAGCAGCCGGCGTCATTCATGGGCGTCTAGCAACTACGAGCAGTACTTC. The full variable domain, in which reference TRBV5-6 and TRBJ2-7 provide the parts outside the CDR3, is DAGVTQSPTHLIKTRGQQVTLRCSPKSGHDTVSWYQQALGQGPQFIFQYYEEEERQRGNFPDRFSGHQFPNYSSELNVNALLLGDSALYLCASSRRHSWASSNYEQYFGPGTRLTVT.

The rearrangement joins TRBV6-1 to TRBJ1-5, with unresolved D. The CDR3 loop spans 15 amino acids. The V and J ends lost 8 bases and 0 bases respectively, with 14 bases between them. Per germline, CDR1 MNHNS and CDR2 SASEGT. The CDR3 here is CASLQAADSNQPQHF. The CDR3 DNA follows: TGTGCCAGCTTGCAGGCAGCCGATAGCAATCAGCCCCAGCATTTT.

V and J are TRBV2 and TRBJ1-5, with 8 bases that match TRBD1. Trimming at V came to 3 bases and at J to 4 bases, leaving 5 bases not matched to a gene. CDR3 length: 15 amino acids. Germline V gives CDR1 SNHLY, CDR2 FYNNEI. The CDR3 is CASSDRGQVNQPQHF. The CDR3 DNA reads TGTGCCAGCAGTGATCGGGGACAGGTTAATCAGCCCCAGCATTTT. The full variable domain, completed using reference TRBV2 and TRBJ1-5, is EPEVTQTPSHQVTQMGQEVILRCVPISNHLYFYWYRQILGQKVEFLVSFYNNEISEKSEIFDDQFSVERPDGSNFTLKIRSTKLEDSAMYFCASSDRGQVNQPQHFGDGTRLSIL.

The rearrangement links TRBV5-8 to TRBJ2-1, with D unclear. The CDR3 totals 16 residues. V was clipped by 5 bases and J by 4 bases, with 19 bases between them. Germline values: CDR1 SGHTS, CDR2 YDEGEE. In DNA form, the CDR3 reads TGTGCCAGCAGTTCCGACCGCGGTTTCGGTTACAATGAGCAGTTCTTC. Protein product: CASSSDRGFGYNEQFF.

V and J are TRBV6-1 and TRBJ2-3; D not resolved. The germline CDR1 and CDR2 sequences are MNHNS and SASEGT. This CDR3 has 13 amino acids. V was shortened by 6 bases and J by 3 bases, with 10 bases between the two germline ends. CDR3 protein: CASRDLVTDTQYF. The CDR3 bases are TGTGCCAGCAGGGATTTGGTTACAGATACGCAGTATTTT.

The J gene is TRBJ2-5, the V gene TRBV7-2; 8 bases are a match to TRBD2. Germline V gives CDR1 SGHTA, CDR2 FQGNSA. Trimming removed 5 bases from V and 0 bases from J; junction bases left unmatched: 11. The CDR3 has 17 residues. CDR3 in DNA: TGTGCCAGCAGCCTAAGGAGCGGGGGACCGTACCAAGAGACCCAGTACTTC. It specifies CASSLRSGGPYQETQYF. Combining the CDR3 with reference TRBV7-2 and TRBJ2-5 gives the whole variable domain GAGVSQSPSNKVTEKGKDVELRCDPISGHTALYWYRQSLGQGLEFLIYFQGNSAPDKSGLPSDRFSAERTGGSVSTLTIQRTQQEDSAVYLCASSLRSGGPYQETQYFGPGTRLLVL.

The chain uses TRBV7-8 and TRBJ1-5, with 8 bases that match TRBD1. Trimming at V came to 5 bases and at J to 6 bases, leaving 12 bases not matched to a gene. The germline gives CDR1 SGHVS, CDR2 FQNEAQ. The CDR3 has 16 amino acids. The CDR3 here is CASSPRGQGASQPQHF. The CDR3 nucleotides are TGTGCCAGCAGCCCCCGTGGGCAGGGGGCGAGTCAGCCCCAGCATTTT.

The V gene is TRBV18, the J gene TRBJ1-2; the D is unclear. Trimming pared 2 bases from V and 3 bases from J, leaving 10 bases between. This CDR3 has 14 residues. Germline V lookup: CDR1 KGHSH, CDR2 LQKENI. The CDR3 spells CASSPMSDYYGYTF. CDR3 in DNA: TGTGCCAGCTCACCAATGTCGGATTACTATGGCTACACCTTC.

The gene calls are TRBV4-3 and TRBJ1-2; D may be TRBD1 (5 bases). The CDR3 is made up of 14 amino acids. Trimming took off 2 bases at V and 7 bases at J, with 14 bases between the two ends. In germline, CDR1 is LGHNA, CDR2 YSLEER. In nucleotides, the CDR3 is TGCGCCAGCAGCCAAACGGACACCAGAGGTGGCTACACCTTC. Translating it yields CASSQTDTRGGYTF.

The rearrangement joins TRBV7-2 to TRBJ2-5, with 8 bases matching TRBD1. V shed 2 bases and J 5 bases; nucleotides not matched to a gene: 10. Germline loops: CDR1 SGHTA, CDR2 FQGNSA. The CDR3 runs to 16 residues. The CDR3 DNA sequence: TGTGCCAGCAGCTTACAGGGGGCCAAGTTAGGGGAGACCCAGTACTTC. Its protein is CASSLQGAKLGETQYF.

The rearrangement joins TRBV4-1 to TRBJ2-1; TRBD1 matches 8 bases. The CDR3 extends over 20 amino acids. CDR1 is MGHRA, CDR2 YSYEKL, per germline. V trimming: 7 bases; J trimming: 1 base; junction bases outside the gene matches: 21. The CDR3: CASTSGPGQVSIVSYNEQFF. CDR3 DNA: TGCGCCAGCACCTCCGGACCGGGACAGGTCAGTATAGTGTCCTACAATGAGCAGTTCTTC.

The chain uses TRBV19 and TRBJ1-4; the D is unclear. This CDR3 has 14 residues. Germline values: CDR1 LNHDA, CDR2 SQIVND (reference sequence). V was clipped by 7 bases and J by 6 bases, with 15 bases between them. The CDR3 DNA sequence: TGTGCCAGTAAAGAATTTGGAGGTGATGAAAAACTGTTTTTT. As protein: CASKEFGGDEKLFF. The full variable domain, its missing parts supplied by reference TRBV19 and TRBJ1-4, is DGGITQSPKYLFRKEGQNVTLSCEQNLNHDAMYWYRQDPGQGLRLIYYSQIVNDFQKGDIAEGYSVSREKKESFPLTVTSAQKNPTAFYLCASKEFGGDEKLFFGSGTQLSVL.

The rearrangement uses TRBV6-1 and TRBJ1-1, with D perhaps matching TRBD1 (5 bases). The CDR3 length is 15 residues. Per the germline V gene, CDR1 is MNHNS and CDR2 is SASEGT. Trimming took 7 bases from V and 7 from J, leaving 22 bases between them. CDR3 DNA: TGTGCCAGCACCCCCCCCAAGGGGACTCCTGATGAAGCTTTCTTT. Protein: CASTPPKGTPDEAFF.

CDR3 bases: TGTGCCTGGCGCACACAGGGTTCTGAAGCTTTCTTT. Translating gives CAWRTQGSEAFF. The chain links TRBV30 to TRBJ1-1, with D possibly being TRBD1 (6 bases). The V end lost 5 bases, the J end lost 6 bases, and 13 bases lay between the germline ends. Germline V CDR1 and CDR2: GTSNPN, SVGIG (reference sequence). The CDR3 extends over 12 amino acids.

CDR3 sequence: CASSSTGNEQFF. CDR3 in DNA: TGTGCCAGCAGCAGTACAGGGAATGAGCAGTTCTTC. The gene calls are TRBV5-5 and TRBJ2-1; D is possibly TRBD1 (6 bases). The CDR3 runs to 12 residues. With 4 bases removed from V and 7 bases from J, the gap between germline ends came to 9 bases. Germline V gives CDR1 SGHKS, CDR2 YYEKEE (reference sequence).

This clone was counted a few times. The chain links TRBV6-1 to TRBJ2-7; 9 bases align to TRBD2. From germline, CDR1 is MNHNS and CDR2 SASEGT. The length of the CDR3 is 15 residues. J gave up 3 bases and V 6 bases, and 9 bases lay outside the gene matches. The CDR3 spells CASRPKRGVRYEQYF. The DNA for the CDR3 is TGTGCCAGCAGGCCCAAGCGGGGGGTCCGCTACGAGCAGTACTTC.